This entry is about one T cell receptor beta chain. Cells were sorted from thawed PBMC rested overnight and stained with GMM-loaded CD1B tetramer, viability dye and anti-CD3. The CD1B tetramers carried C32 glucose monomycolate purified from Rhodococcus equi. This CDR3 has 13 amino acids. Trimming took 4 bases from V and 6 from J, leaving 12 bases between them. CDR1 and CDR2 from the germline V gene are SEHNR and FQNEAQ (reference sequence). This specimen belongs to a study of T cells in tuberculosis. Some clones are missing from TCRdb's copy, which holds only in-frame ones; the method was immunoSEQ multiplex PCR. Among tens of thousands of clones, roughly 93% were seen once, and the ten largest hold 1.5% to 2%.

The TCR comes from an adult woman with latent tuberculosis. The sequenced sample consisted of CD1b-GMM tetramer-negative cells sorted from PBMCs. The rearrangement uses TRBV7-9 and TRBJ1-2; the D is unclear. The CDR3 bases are TGTGCCAGCAGCTCGGAGATTAAGGATGGCTACACCTTC. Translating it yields CASSSEIKDGYTF. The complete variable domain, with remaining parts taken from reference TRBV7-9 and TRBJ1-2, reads DTGVSQNPRHKITKRGQNVTFRCDPISEHNRLYWYRQTLGQGPEFLTYFQNEAQLEKSRLLSDRFSAERPKGSFSTLEIQRTEQGDSAMYLCASSSEIKDGYTFGSGTRLTVV.